The 9 T cell receptor beta chains below all came from one sample that was sequenced in a study of response to subunit inactivated influenza vaccine. TCRdb re-called the RT-PCR reads with MiXCR, one entry per CDR3 protein. The data show 500,000 to 650,000 distinct CDR3 sequences, around 8% seen once. This specimen consisted of PBMCs from blood, obtained roughly 24 months after vaccination. These receptors were taken from a man aged 50 to 69 who received an inactivated influenza vaccine.

The V and J genes are TRBV7-9 and TRBJ2-5; 7 nucleotides match TRBD1. V shed 2 bases, J shed 3 bases, and the junction held 3 bases outside the gene matches. Germline CDR1 SEHNR, CDR2 FQNEAQ (reference sequence). CDR3 length equals 14 residues. This CDR3 is CASSLIQGKETQYF. As DNA, the CDR3 is TGTGCCAGCAGCTTAATACAGGGGAAAGAGACCCAGTACTTC.

This clonotype was counted ten times or more. The V and J genes are TRBV12-3 or TRBV12-4 and TRBJ2-1; 9 nucleotides agree with TRBD2. The CDR3 length is 13 residues. The trim removed 6 bases at V and 13 bases at J, leaving 10 bases unmatched. The CDR3 region has the DNA TGTGCCAGCAGCCGCGGACTAGCGTTAGATCAGTTCTTC. Protein product: CASSRGLALDQFF.

The genes are TRBV29-1 and TRBJ2-3, with 13 bases fitting TRBD2. Germline V gene sequence: CDR1 SQVTM, CDR2 ANQGSEA. The CDR3 is made up of 15 amino acids. V shed 5 bases and J 3 bases; nucleotides not matched to a gene: 5. The CDR3, as DNA: TGCAGCGTTCGCGGACTAGCGGGAGAGACAGATACGCAGTATTTT. Amino acids: CSVRGLAGETDTQYF.

The chain carries TRBV3-1 and TRBJ2-7; TRBD1 aligns across 8 bases. CDR1 is LGHDT, CDR2 YNNKEL, per germline (reference sequence). J gave up 4 bases and V 4 bases, and 3 bases lay outside the gene matches. The CDR3 is 13 residues long. The CDR3 sequence is CASSPRDRYEQYF. The CDR3 DNA is TGTGCCAGCAGCCCCCGGGACAGGTACGAGCAGTACTTC.

This clonotype has at least ten counts. The chain combines TRBV4-1 with TRBJ1-2, with no clear D. Germline lookup yields CDR1 MGHRA and CDR2 YSYEKL. V lost 0 bases and J 3 bases, leaving 11 bases between the germline ends. The CDR3 runs 15 residues. The CDR3: CASSQDPQIYYGYTF. DNA for the CDR3: TGCGCCAGCAGCCAAGACCCACAGATTTACTATGGCTACACCTTC.

This clonotype was recorded a few times. The chain carries TRBV19 and TRBJ2-2, with 9 bases that match TRBD1. The germline CDR1 and CDR2 sequences are LNHDA and SQIVND (reference sequence). CDR3 length equals 15 residues. V lost 6 bases and J lost 7; bases outside the gene matches: 9. This CDR3 is CASSQPDRGFGELFF. CDR3 DNA: TGTGCCAGTAGCCAGCCGGACAGGGGATTCGGGGAGCTGTTTTTT.

The rearrangement joins TRBV5-1 to TRBJ1-1; D gene uncertain. The germline V and J ends were trimmed by 0 bases and 3 bases, with 15 bases remaining between them. CDR1 and CDR2 from the germline V gene are SGHRS and YFSETQ. This CDR3 has 16 amino acids. The CDR3 sequence: CASSLGLRNEDTEAFF. DNA for the CDR3: TGCGCCAGCAGCTTGGGGCTGAGGAACGAGGACACTGAAGCTTTCTTT.

This clonotype was seen more than once but under ten times. V gene TRBV5-8 combines with J gene TRBJ2-1; no clear D. Between the trimmed V and J ends, which lost 2 bases and 4 bases, there was a span of 7 bases. This CDR3 region has 13 residues. Germline-derived CDR1 and CDR2 are SGHTS and YDEGEE. For the CDR3, the DNA is TGTGCCAGCAGCTTTCGCGTATACAATGAGCAGTTCTTC. It specifies CASSFRVYNEQFF.

This chain uses TRBV20-1 with TRBJ2-1; 11 bases match TRBD2. CDR1 and CDR2 (germline): DFQATT, SNEGSKA (reference sequence). The V and J ends lost 6 bases and 8 bases, in that order; junction bases with no gene match: 12. The CDR3 runs 15 residues. CDR3 amino acids: CSAPGRLAGRHEQFF. The DNA of the CDR3 is TGCAGTGCACCAGGGAGACTAGCGGGACGGCATGAGCAGTTCTTC.